This T cell receptor beta chain was captured by sequencing in a study of TIL therapy for anti-PD-1-resistant metastatic lung cancer. General observations from the study: Patients were highly selected, enriched for treatment-naive, never-smoker and oncogene-addicted cases.

The table lists this clone with a count of one. Its antigen is not identified. Sequencing used immunoSEQ v3. Generated by immunoSEQ multiplex PCR, the TCRdb table keeps only in-frame clones and is missing some. Of about 36,000 clones in the sample, 73% were seen once. The time point denotes: pre-treatment sample, taken before nivolumab and TIL therapy. V was cut by 7 bases and J by 3 bases, with 13 bases left in between. The germline CDR1 and CDR2 sequences are MNHNY and SVGAGI (reference sequence). There are 14 residues in the CDR3. The TCR originated in a person aged 25-85 years with non-small cell lung cancer. The source material was blood, sampled at baseline. The rearrangement uses TRBV6-6 and TRBJ1-5, with D unresolved. CDR3 coding DNA: TGTGCCAGCACCCGGGCCCCAGCCAATCAGCCCCAGCATTTT. This translates into CASTRAPANQPQHF.